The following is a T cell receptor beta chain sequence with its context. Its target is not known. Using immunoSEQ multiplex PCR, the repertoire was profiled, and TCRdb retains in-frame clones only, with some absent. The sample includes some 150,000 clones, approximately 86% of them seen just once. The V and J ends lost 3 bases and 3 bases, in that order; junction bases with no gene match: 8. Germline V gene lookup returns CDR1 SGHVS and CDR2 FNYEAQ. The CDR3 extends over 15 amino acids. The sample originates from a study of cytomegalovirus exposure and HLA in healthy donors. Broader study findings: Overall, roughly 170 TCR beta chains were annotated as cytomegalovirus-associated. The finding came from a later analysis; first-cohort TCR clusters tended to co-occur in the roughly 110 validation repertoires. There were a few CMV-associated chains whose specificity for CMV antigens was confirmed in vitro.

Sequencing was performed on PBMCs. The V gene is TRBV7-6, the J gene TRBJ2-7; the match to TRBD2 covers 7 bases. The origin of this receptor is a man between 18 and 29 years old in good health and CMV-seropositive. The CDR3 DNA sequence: TGTGCCAGCAGCTTGCGTGGCGGGAGTATCTACGAGCAGTACTTC. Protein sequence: CASSLRGGSIYEQYF.